There are a few counts of the clone carrying this TCR beta chain. This specimen comes from a study of neurological immune-mediated disorders. In TCRdb, the 5' RACE reads were re-called with MiXCR into one record per CDR3 protein. Of tens of thousands of distinct CDR3 sequences detected, 4.5% appear once; the ten largest clones hold 6.5% to 7.5%. The CDR3 sequence is 14 residues long. V lost 2 bases to trimming and J lost 5 bases, with 11 bases between them. Germline CDR1 SGHRS, CDR2 YFSETQ. Sequencing was performed on PBMCs. This TCR derives from a man younger than 45 with multiple sclerosis. The V and J genes are TRBV5-1 and TRBJ1-5; unclear D gene. The CDR3 sequence is CASSLGFGDQPQHF. DNA of the CDR3: TGCGCCAGCAGCTTAGGATTTGGGGATCAGCCCCAGCATTTT.